This T cell receptor beta chain was retrieved from a study of blood T cell repertoires in COVID-19. About the study: Whether acute or convalescent, the COVID-19 samples came from the United States, Italy and Spain. Sources were T cells, B-cell-depleted T cells, or PBMCs; the material itself was cDNA or gDNA.

Per the authors' pipeline: Amplifying reference gene primers gave estimates of nucleated cell counts. Some clones are missing from TCRdb's copy, which holds only in-frame ones; the method was immunoSEQ multiplex PCR. The DNA was the basis for D and trimming; V, J and clone size are from that table. This sample carries 400,000 to 450,000 clones, around nine tenths of them seen once, and the ten largest clones take 0.65% to 1%. Enrollment of patients from Seattle took place during active infection, with longitudinal follow-up. CDR3 length: 14 residues. Germline V gives CDR1 GTSNPN, CDR2 SVGIG (reference sequence). The ends were cut back, 0 bases at V and 3 bases at J, with 9 bases in the middle.

The TCR was taken from a man aged 18 to 30 with COVID-19, enrolled during active disease. This chain links TRBV30 with TRBJ1-5; D call uncertain. The sample comprised peripheral blood. The CDR3 nucleotides read TGTGCCTGGAGTGTAACACAGTACAATCAGCCCCAGCATTTT. Its protein product is CAWSVTQYNQPQHF.